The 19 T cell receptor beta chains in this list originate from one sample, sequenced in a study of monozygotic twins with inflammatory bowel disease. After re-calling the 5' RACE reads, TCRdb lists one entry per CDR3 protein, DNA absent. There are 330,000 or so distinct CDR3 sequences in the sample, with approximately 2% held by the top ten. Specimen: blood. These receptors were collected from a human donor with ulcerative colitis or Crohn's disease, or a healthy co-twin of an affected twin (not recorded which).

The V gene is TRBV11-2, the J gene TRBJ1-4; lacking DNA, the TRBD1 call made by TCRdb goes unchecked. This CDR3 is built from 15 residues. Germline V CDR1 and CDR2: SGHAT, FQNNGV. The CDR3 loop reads CASSRVGGANEKLFF.

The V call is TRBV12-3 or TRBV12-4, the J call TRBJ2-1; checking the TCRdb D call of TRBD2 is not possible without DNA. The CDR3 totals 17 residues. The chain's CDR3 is CASSPAGTSGREDEQFF.

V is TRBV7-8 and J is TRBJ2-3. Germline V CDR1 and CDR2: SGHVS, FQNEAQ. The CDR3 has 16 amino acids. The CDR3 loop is CASSLWSFGGTDTQYF.

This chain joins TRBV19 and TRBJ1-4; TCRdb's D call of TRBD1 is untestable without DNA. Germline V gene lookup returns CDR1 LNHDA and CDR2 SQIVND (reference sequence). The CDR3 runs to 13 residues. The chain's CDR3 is CASGRGQGEKLFF.

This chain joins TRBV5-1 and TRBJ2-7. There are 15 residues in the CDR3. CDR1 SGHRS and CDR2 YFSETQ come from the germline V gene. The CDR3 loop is CASSLARGTPYEQYF. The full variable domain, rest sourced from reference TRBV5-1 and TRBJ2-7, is KAGVTQTPRYLIKTRGQQVTLSCSPISGHRSVSWYQQTPGQGLQFLFEYFSETQRNKGNFPGRFSGRQFSNSRSEMNVSTLELGDSALYLCASSLARGTPYEQYFGPGTRLTVT.

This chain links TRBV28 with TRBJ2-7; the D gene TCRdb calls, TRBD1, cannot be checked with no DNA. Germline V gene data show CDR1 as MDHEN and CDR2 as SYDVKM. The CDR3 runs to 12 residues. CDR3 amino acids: CASSRTGYEQYF.

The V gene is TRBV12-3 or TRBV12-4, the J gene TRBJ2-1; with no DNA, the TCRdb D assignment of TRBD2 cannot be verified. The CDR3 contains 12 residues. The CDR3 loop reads CASSFRGLQQFF.

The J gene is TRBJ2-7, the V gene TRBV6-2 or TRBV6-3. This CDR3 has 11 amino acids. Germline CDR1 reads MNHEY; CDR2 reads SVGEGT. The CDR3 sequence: CASSQYYEQYF.

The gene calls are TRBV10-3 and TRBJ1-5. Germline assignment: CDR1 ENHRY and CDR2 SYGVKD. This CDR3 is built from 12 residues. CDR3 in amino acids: CAANGGNQPQHF.

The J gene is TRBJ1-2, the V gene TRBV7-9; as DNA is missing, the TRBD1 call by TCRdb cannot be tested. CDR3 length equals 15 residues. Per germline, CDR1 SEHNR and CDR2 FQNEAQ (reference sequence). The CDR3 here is CASSSLRDFNYGYTF.

This CDR3 is CASTLGTEQFF. V gene TRBV7-2 combines with J gene TRBJ2-1; absent DNA, TCRdb's TRBD2 call cannot be checked. Germline assignment: CDR1 SGHTA and CDR2 FQGNSA. The CDR3 totals 11 residues.

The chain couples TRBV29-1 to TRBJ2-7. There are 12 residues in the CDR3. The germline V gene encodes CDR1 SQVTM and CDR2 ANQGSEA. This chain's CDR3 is CSVVTRADEQYF.

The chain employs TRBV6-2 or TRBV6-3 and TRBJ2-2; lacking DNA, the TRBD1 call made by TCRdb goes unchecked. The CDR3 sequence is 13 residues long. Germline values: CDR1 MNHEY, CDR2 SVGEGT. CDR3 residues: CATRTANTGELFF.

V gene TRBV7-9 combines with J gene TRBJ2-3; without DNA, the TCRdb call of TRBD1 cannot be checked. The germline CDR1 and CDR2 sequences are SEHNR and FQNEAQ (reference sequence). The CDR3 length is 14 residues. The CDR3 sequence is CASSVDPGTDTQYF.

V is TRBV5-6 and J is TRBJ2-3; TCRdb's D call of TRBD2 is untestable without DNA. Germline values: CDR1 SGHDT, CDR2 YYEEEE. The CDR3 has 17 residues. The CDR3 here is CASSLELAGVGTDTQYF.

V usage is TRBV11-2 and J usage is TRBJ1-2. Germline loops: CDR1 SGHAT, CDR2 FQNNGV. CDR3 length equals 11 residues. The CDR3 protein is CASSPKEGYTF.

The CDR3 sequence is CASSYSRANQPQHF. V is TRBV6-2 or TRBV6-3 and J is TRBJ1-5. CDR1 MNHEY and CDR2 SVGEGT come from the germline V gene. CDR3 length equals 14 residues.

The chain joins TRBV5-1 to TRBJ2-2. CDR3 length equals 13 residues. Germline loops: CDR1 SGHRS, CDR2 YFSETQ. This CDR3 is CASRPRTTGELFF.

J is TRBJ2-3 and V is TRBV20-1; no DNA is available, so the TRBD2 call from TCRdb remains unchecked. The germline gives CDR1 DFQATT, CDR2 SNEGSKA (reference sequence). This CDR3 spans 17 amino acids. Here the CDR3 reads CSARTGGGAESTDTQYF.